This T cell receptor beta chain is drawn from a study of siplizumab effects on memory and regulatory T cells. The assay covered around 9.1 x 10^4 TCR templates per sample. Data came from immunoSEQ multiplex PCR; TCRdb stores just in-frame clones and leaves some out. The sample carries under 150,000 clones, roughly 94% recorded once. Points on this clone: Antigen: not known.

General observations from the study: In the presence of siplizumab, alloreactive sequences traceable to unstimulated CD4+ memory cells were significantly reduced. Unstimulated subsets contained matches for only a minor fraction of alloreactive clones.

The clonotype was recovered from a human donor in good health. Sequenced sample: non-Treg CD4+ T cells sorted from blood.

CDR3 DNA sequence: TGTGCCAGCAGTTACGAGTTCAGGGCCCCAGATACGCAGTATTTT. Amino acids: CASSYEFRAPDTQYF. The chain is built from TRBV6-5 and TRBJ2-3; tentatively, D is TRBD1 (5 bases). V was trimmed by 2 bases and J by 4 bases, leaving 13 bases between them. The CDR3 runs to 15 residues. From germline, CDR1 is MNHEY and CDR2 SVGAGI.